Sequencing of this TCR beta chain was carried out in a study of T cells after yellow fever vaccination. As for the study in general: Fractions with few cells were prepared using SMART-Seq v4 Ultra Low Input. Study-wide results and caveats: Compared with primary, the secondary response was weaker and peaked at day 5, not 15. Shared CD4/CD8 clonotypes were a small share, likely from convergent recombination.

Germline V gives CDR1 LGHDT, CDR2 YNNKEL (reference sequence). CDR3 size: 14 residues. V lost 7 bases, J lost 2 bases, and 15 bases lay in between. Of note for this clonotype: Its cognate antigen is unknown.

TCRdb ran MiXCR on the 5' RACE reads and lists one entry per CDR3 protein. The data hold about 120,000 distinct CDR3 sequences, with approximately 8.4% observed a single time. The sequences come from CD8+ T cells sorted from PBMCs, collected 45 days after the yellow fever booster vaccination. The sequence was obtained from a man aged 25-45 years who received the YFV17D yellow fever vaccine. V and J are TRBV3-1 and TRBJ2-7; TRBD1 might be the D (5 bases). This chain's CDR3 is CASTTRRAPYEQYF. The CDR3 nucleotides are TGTGCCAGCACCACCCGCAGGGCCCCCTACGAGCAGTACTTC.